This entry lists 18 T cell receptor beta chains sequenced from one sample in a study of T cell responses to AZD1222 COVID-19 vaccine (dated by TCRdb to about 2021). The intended sense of this specimen's time point label: about 28 days (+/-7) after the second vaccine dose. Preparation of the library involved the immunoSEQ multiplex PCR assay. The clones in this table, taken by TCRdb from immuneACCESS, are in-frame only. Not every clone is retained; where verified, under half of the shortfall comes from an unresolved V gene, and the cause of the rest is unknown. Counted in this sample were over 100,000 clones; about 90% of them appeared once. Around 4.5% of the sample comes from the top ten. Sequenced material: peripheral blood, taken 28 days after the second AZD1222 dose. These receptor sequences come from an adult who received the AZD1222 COVID-19 vaccine.

The gene calls are TRBV19 and TRBJ1-5, with 8 bases aligning to TRBD1. CDR1 is LNHDA, CDR2 SQIVND, per germline (reference sequence). This CDR3 region has 12 residues. Losses at the gene ends were 10 bases for V and 7 bases for J; bases not matched to a gene: 6. The CDR3 spells CATDRAGQPQHF. Here the CDR3 DNA reads TGTGCCACGGACAGGGCTGGGCAGCCCCAGCATTTT.

This clone has only one observation. V usage is TRBV5-1 and J usage is TRBJ1-1, with 7 positions matching TRBD1. Trimming took 2 bases from V and 0 from J; bases not matched to a gene: 4. The V gene's germline CDR1 is SGHRS and CDR2 YFSETQ. The CDR3 consists of 15 residues. The CDR3 loop is CASSLRTGVNTEAFF. CDR3 sequence (DNA): TGCGCCAGCAGCTTACGTACAGGGGTGAACACTGAAGCTTTCTTT.

The chain is built from TRBV4-2 and TRBJ2-2; 8 bases match TRBD2. The trim removed 4 bases at V and 5 bases at J, leaving 12 bases unmatched. CDR3 length: 17 amino acids. Germline V gene data show CDR1 as LGHNA and CDR2 as YNFKEQ. In DNA form, the CDR3 reads TGTGCCAGCAGCCGGAGTAGCGGGGTGCCTGGGACCGGGGAGCTGTTTTTT. Residues: CASSRSSGVPGTGELFF.

The chain joins TRBV6-6 to TRBJ1-6; possible D gene TRBD1, 5 bases. Germline CDR1 reads MNHNY; CDR2 reads SVGAGI (reference sequence). V was pared by 5 bases and J by 7 bases, with 24 bases between. This CDR3 is built from 18 residues. In nucleotides, the CDR3 is TGTGCCAGCAGTCCTAGGGGATCGCCCAGGATCGGGAATTCACCCCTCCACTTT. Residues: CASSPRGSPRIGNSPLHF.

The chain links TRBV19 to TRBJ1-1; D unresolved. The V gene's germline CDR1 is LNHDA and CDR2 SQIVND (reference sequence). Trimming took 5 bases from V and 0 from J, leaving 13 bases between them. The CDR3 length is 15 residues. The CDR3 here is CASSARPGLNTEAFF. DNA of the CDR3: TGTGCCAGTAGTGCTCGACCCGGATTGAACACTGAAGCTTTCTTT.

This sequence joins TRBV15 and TRBJ2-5; 8 nucleotides agree with TRBD1. The CDR3 spans 15 residues. Germline V gene lookup returns CDR1 LNHNV and CDR2 YYDKDF (reference sequence). V dropped 7 bases and J dropped 1; count of bases not matched to a gene: 8. DNA of the CDR3: TGTGCCACCATCCCCTTGGGACAGGCCCAAGAGACCCAGTACTTC. It translates to CATIPLGQAQETQYF.

The rearrangement uses TRBV5-1 and TRBJ2-7; 9 bases fit TRBD1. J gave up 3 bases and V 4 bases, and 8 bases lay outside the gene matches. Germline V gene lookup returns CDR1 SGHRS and CDR2 YFSETQ. This CDR3 is built from 15 residues. The CDR3 here is CASSKTGTGIYEQYF. Written as DNA, the CDR3 is TGCGCCAGCAGCAAAACCGGGACAGGGATCTACGAGCAGTACTTC.

This chain connects TRBV6-5 to TRBJ1-1, with 10 bases lining up with TRBD1. CDR1 is MNHEY, CDR2 SVGAGI, per germline. The V segment lost 10 bases and the J segment 7 bases; nucleotides outside the gene matches: 9. The CDR3 is made up of 13 amino acids. As DNA, the CDR3 is TGTGCCACCCGCGGGACAGGGGTGTTTGAAGCTTTCTTT. Its translation is CATRGTGVFEAFF.

CDR3 protein: CASSPGPSPLHF. The DNA for the CDR3 is TGTGCCAGCAGCCCGGGACCTTCACCCCTCCACTTT. The J gene is TRBJ1-6, the V gene TRBV3-1 (or the pseudogene TRBV3-2), with a possible D match to TRBD1 (5 bases). Per germline, CDR1 LGHDT and CDR2 YNNKEL (reference sequence). The CDR3 spans 12 residues. V lost 4 bases, J lost 9 bases, and 7 bases lay in between.

The sample holds many counts of this clone. The rearrangement links TRBV5-4 to TRBJ2-1; no firm D call. Trimming stripped 3 bases from V and 0 bases from J, with 4 bases between. Germline loops: CDR1 SGHNT, CDR2 YYREEE (reference sequence). CDR3 length: 13 residues. The CDR3 DNA reads TGTGCCAGCAGCTCGAGCTCCTACAATGAGCAGTTCTTC. It codes for CASSSSSYNEQFF.

The chain recombines TRBV29-1 with TRBJ2-5; possible D gene TRBD2, 6 bases. This CDR3 comprises 12 residues. Deletions cut 6 bases from V and 5 bases from J, with 13 bases between. Germline CDR1 reads SQVTM; CDR2 reads ANQGSEA. The CDR3 protein is CSVGGLRETQYF. The CDR3 region has the DNA TGCAGCGTCGGGGGACTTCGGGAGACCCAGTACTTC.

V usage is TRBV9 and J usage is TRBJ2-3; tentatively, D is TRBD1 (5 bases). CDR1 is SGDLS and CDR2 is YYNGEE in the germline V gene. The V gene lost 0 bases and the J gene lost 3 bases, with 11 bases spanning the gap. The CDR3 is 15 residues long. CDR3: CASSVGRQGTDTQYF. The CDR3 DNA reads as TGTGCCAGCAGCGTAGGTAGGCAGGGTACAGATACGCAGTATTTT.

The rearrangement uses TRBV25-1 and TRBJ1-3, with D possibly TRBD1 on 5 matching bases. Trimming took off 3 bases at V and 0 bases at J, with 12 bases between the two ends. This CDR3 region has 16 residues. The germline gives CDR1 MGHDK, CDR2 SYGVNS. CDR3 protein: CASSETAVRSGNTIYF. For the CDR3, the DNA is TGTGCCAGCAGTGAGACAGCCGTTCGCTCTGGAAACACCATATATTTT.

Concerning this clone: The germline gene is not matched at one end of the junction; a read error may be the cause. The CDR3 is CAGSSGTGYNEQFF. CDR3 nucleotide sequence: TGCGCCGGCAGCTCCGGGACAGGCTACAATGAGCAGTTCTTC. The chain has TRBV5-1 and TRBJ2-1; 8 bases align to TRBD1. Germline CDR1 SGHRS, CDR2 YFSETQ. The CDR3 is 14 residues long.

The chain recombines TRBV6-6 with TRBJ2-7, with D possibly matching TRBD1 (5 bases). V lost 7 bases and J 1 base, leaving 14 bases between the germline ends. CDR3 length equals 14 residues. From germline, CDR1 is MNHNY and CDR2 SVGAGI (reference sequence). The CDR3 nucleotides are TGTGCCAGCACTCAAGGGGTCGCGTCCTACGAGCAGTACTTC. This translates into CASTQGVASYEQYF.

The V call is TRBV18, the J call TRBJ2-2; D may correspond to TRBD1 or TRBD2 (5 bases each). V was cut by 6 bases and J by 0 bases, with 11 bases left in between. This CDR3 is 15 amino acids long. Looked up from germline, CDR1 is KGHSH and CDR2 is LQKENI. This chain's CDR3 is CASSPGTANTGELFF. In DNA form, the CDR3 reads TGTGCCAGCTCTCCCGGGACCGCGAACACCGGGGAGCTGTTTTTT.

V and J are TRBV14 and TRBJ1-2, with TRBD1 matching 7 bases. This CDR3 is 14 amino acids long. Per the germline V gene, CDR1 is SGHDN and CDR2 is FVKESK. V was pared by 2 bases and J by 4 bases, with 4 bases of the junction left unmatched. The CDR3 DNA sequence: TGTGCCAGCAGCCAAACGGGACAGATCTATGGCTACACCTTC. As protein: CASSQTGQIYGYTF. The entire variable domain, with the rest obtained from reference TRBV14 and TRBJ1-2, is as follows: EAGVTQFPSHSVIEKGQTVTLRCDPISGHDNLYWYRRVMGKEIKFLLHFVKESKQDESGMPNNRFLAERTGGTYSTLKVQPAELEDSGVYFCASSQTGQIYGYTFGSGTRLTVV.

This clone was seen a single time. The chain links TRBV4-2 to TRBJ2-1, with D hard to call. Trimming took off 2 bases at V and 7 bases at J, with 6 bases between the two ends. The CDR3 covers 12 residues. CDR1 LGHNA and CDR2 YNFKEQ come from the germline V gene. Written as DNA, the CDR3 is TGTGCCAGCAGCCAATCAGGTAATGAGCAGTTCTTC. Protein product: CASSQSGNEQFF.